This TCR beta chain was profiled in a study of T cell repertoires in cytomegalovirus infection. Across the study: CMV infection together with matching HLA type was indicated by public TCR beta signatures. Notes on the study in general: The study identified carriers of CMV plus the relevant HLA from cumulative public TCR beta family frequency. What dominated the ex vivo response were HLA-C-restricted CMV-specific TCR beta clonotypes.

TCRdb itself ran the reads through MiXCR, one entry per CDR3 protein. This sample carries around 180,000 distinct CDR3 sequences, around 20% of them seen once, and the ten largest clones take approximately 3%. V lost 4 bases to trimming and J lost 9 bases; unmatched junction nucleotides: 8. This CDR3 spans 15 amino acids. The germline V gene encodes CDR1 SGHVS and CDR2 FNYEAQ. Worth noting for this clonotype: Its cognate antigen is unknown.

V usage is TRBV7-6 and J usage is TRBJ2-1, with 11 bases identical to TRBD2. The sequencing sample was made of PBMCs. This TCR was sampled from a human donor in good health (CMV status not recorded). Some clones in this sample may be carry-over from other donors' samples. The CDR3 sequence: CASSSSSGRIFEQFF. The DNA of the CDR3 is TGTGCCAGCAGCTCCTCTAGCGGGAGGATTTTTGAGCAGTTCTTC.